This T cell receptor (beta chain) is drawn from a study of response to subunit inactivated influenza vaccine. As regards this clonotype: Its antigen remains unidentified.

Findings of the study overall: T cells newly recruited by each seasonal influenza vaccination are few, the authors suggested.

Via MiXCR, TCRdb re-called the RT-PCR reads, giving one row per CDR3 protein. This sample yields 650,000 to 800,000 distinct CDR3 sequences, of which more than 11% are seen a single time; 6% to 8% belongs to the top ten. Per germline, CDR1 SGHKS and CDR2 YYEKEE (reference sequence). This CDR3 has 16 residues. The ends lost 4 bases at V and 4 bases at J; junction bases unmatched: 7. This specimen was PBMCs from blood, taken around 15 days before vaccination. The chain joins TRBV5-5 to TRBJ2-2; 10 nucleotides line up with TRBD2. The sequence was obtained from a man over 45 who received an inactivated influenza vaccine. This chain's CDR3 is CASSTLAGVSTGELFF. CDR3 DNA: TGTGCCAGCAGCACTCTAGCGGGAGTCAGCACCGGGGAGCTGTTTTTT.